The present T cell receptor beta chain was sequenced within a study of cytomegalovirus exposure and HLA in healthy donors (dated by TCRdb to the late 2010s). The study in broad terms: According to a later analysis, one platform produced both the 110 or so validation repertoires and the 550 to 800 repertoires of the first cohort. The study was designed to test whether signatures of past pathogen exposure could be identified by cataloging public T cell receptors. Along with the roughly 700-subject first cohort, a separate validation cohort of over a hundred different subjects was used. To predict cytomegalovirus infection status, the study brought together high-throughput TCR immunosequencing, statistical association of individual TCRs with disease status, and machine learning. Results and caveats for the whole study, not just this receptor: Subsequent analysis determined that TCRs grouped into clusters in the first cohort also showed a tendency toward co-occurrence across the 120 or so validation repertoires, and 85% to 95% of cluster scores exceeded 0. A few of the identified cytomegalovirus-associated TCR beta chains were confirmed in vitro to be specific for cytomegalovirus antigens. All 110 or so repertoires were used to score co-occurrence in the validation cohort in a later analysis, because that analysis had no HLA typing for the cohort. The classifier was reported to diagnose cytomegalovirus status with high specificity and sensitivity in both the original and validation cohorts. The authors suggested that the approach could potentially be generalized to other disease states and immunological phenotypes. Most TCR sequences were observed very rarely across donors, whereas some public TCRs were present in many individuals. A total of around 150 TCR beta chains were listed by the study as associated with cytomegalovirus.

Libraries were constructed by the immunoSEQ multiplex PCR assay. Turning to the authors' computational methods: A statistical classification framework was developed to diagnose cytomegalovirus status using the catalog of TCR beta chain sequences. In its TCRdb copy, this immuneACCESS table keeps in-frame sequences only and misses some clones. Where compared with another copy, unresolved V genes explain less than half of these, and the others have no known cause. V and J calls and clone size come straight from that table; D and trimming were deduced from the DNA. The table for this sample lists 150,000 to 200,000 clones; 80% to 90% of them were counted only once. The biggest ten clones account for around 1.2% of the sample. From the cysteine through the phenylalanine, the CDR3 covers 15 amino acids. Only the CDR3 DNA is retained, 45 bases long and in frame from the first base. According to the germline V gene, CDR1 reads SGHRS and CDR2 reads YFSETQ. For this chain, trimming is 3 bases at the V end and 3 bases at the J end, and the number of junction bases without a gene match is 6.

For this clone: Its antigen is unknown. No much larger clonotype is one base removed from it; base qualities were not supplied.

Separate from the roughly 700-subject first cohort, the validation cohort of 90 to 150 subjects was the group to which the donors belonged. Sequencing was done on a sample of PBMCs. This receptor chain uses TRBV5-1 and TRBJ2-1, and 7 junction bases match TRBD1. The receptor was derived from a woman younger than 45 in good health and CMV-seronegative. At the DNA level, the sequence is TGCGCCAGCAGCTCCGACAGGGCCAGCTACAATGAGCAGTTCTTC. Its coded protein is CASSSDRASYNEQFF.